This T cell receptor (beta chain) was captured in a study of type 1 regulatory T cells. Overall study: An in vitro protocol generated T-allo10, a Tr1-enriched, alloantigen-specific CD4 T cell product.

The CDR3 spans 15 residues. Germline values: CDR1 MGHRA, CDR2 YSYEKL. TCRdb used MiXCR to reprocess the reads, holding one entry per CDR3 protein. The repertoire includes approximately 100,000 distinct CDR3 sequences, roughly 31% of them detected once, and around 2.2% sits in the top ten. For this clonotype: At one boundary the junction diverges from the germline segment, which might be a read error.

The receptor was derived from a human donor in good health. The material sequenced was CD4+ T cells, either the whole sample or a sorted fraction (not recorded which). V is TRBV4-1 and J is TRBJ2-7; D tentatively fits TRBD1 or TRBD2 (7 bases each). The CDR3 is CASSLRGEGTYKQYF. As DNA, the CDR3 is TGCGCCAGCAGCCTCAGGGGGGAGGGAACCTACAAGCAGTACTTC.